This passage covers 24 T cell receptor beta chains from one sample sequenced in a study of blood T cell repertoires in COVID-19. The data were produced by immunoSEQ multiplex PCR, yet TCRdb's version contains in-frame clones alone and is incomplete. The table has 70,000 to 80,000 clones, approximately 86% seen once. What was sequenced was peripheral blood. Receptors were obtained from a woman aged 45-59 years with acute or convalescent COVID-19.

This sequence joins TRBV7-2 and TRBJ2-7; a possible D gene is TRBD1 (6 bases). This CDR3 comprises 15 residues. CDR1 SGHTA and CDR2 FQGNSA come from the germline V gene. Trimming left V 2 bases short and J 3 bases short, with 14 bases between. The CDR3, as DNA: TGTGCCAGCAGCTTACTGACAGGTTTTGGCTACGAGCAGTACTTC. Its protein product is CASSLLTGFGYEQYF.

The chain has TRBV7-2 and TRBJ2-5; 10 bases fit TRBD1. Trimming removed 5 bases from V and 5 bases from J; junction bases left unmatched: 11. The CDR3 loop spans 16 amino acids. Germline CDR1 and CDR2: SGHTA and FQGNSA. This chain's CDR3 is CASSTQTGGSSETQYF. The CDR3 DNA reads as TGTGCCAGCAGCACACAGACAGGGGGCTCGAGTGAGACCCAGTACTTC. The full variable domain, its missing parts supplied by reference TRBV7-2 and TRBJ2-5, is GAGVSQSPSNKVTEKGKDVELRCDPISGHTALYWYRQSLGQGLEFLIYFQGNSAPDKSGLPSDRFSAERTGGSVSTLTIQRTQQEDSAVYLCASSTQTGGSSETQYFGPGTRLLVL.

The rearrangement uses TRBV30 and TRBJ2-7; TRBD2 aligns across 14 bases. The CDR3 is made up of 15 amino acids. Unmatched junction bases numbered 1, after V lost 0 bases and J lost 3 bases. The germline V gene has CDR1 GTSNPN and CDR2 SVGIG (reference sequence). CDR3 DNA sequence: TGTGCCTGGAGTGTCGGACTAGCGGGGGGCTACGAGCAGTACTTC. Translating it yields CAWSVGLAGGYEQYF.

The V and J genes are TRBV5-5 and TRBJ2-5; D remains unclear. Trimming removed 2 bases from V and 5 bases from J, with 7 bases in between. The germline V gene has CDR1 SGHKS and CDR2 YYEKEE (reference sequence). The CDR3 totals 12 residues. In nucleotides, the CDR3 is TGTGCCAGCAGCTTCGTCGGTGAGACCCAGTACTTC. Protein sequence: CASSFVGETQYF.

The chain joins TRBV5-4 to TRBJ2-3, with 10 bases matching TRBD1. V was clipped by 3 bases and J by 3 bases; unmatched bases: 7. This CDR3 contains 16 residues. Germline V lookup: CDR1 SGHNT, CDR2 YYREEE (reference sequence). The CDR3 sequence is CASSSGTGEMTDTQYF. In DNA, the CDR3 is TGTGCCAGCAGCTCCGGGACAGGGGAGATGACAGATACGCAGTATTTT.

The V gene is TRBV4-1, the J gene TRBJ1-2; D is uncertain. The CDR3 contains 14 residues. Trimming pared 3 bases from V and 2 bases from J, leaving 10 bases between. Germline V gives CDR1 MGHRA, CDR2 YSYEKL. The CDR3 bases are TGCGCCAGCAGCCATCCCCCCCAAAACTATGGCTACACCTTC. It specifies CASSHPPQNYGYTF.

The chain couples TRBV5-6 to TRBJ2-3; no reliable D call. This CDR3 region has 13 residues. Germline assignment: CDR1 SGHDT and CDR2 YYEEEE. Deletions cut 4 bases from V and 5 bases from J, with 11 bases between. The CDR3 spells CASSPSVLDTQYF. Written as DNA, the CDR3 is TGTGCCAGCAGCCCCTCTGTCCTAGATACGCAGTATTTT.

V usage is TRBV7-3 and J usage is TRBJ2-1; no clear D. Germline CDR1 reads SGHTA; CDR2 reads FQGTGA. Trimming cost V 0 bases and J 9 bases, with 6 bases left between them. The length of the CDR3 is 12 residues. The chain's CDR3 is CASSLTAGEQFF. CDR3 DNA sequence: TGTGCCAGCAGCTTAACCGCAGGTGAGCAGTTCTTC.

This clone appeared once. The genes are TRBV10-3 and TRBJ1-2; D ambiguous. The ends were cut back, 10 bases at V and 1 base at J, with 16 bases in the middle. Germline V lookup: CDR1 ENHRY, CDR2 SYGVKD. The CDR3 runs 14 residues. The CDR3 spells CATGGSRNNYGYTF. CDR3 DNA sequence: TGTGCCACTGGAGGTAGCCGAAATAACTATGGCTACACCTTC.

This chain connects TRBV6-5 to TRBJ1-2; the match to TRBD1 covers 7 bases. The germline CDR1 and CDR2 sequences are MNHEY and SVGAGI. V shed 0 bases and J 2 bases; nucleotides not matched to a gene: 6. The CDR3 is made up of 16 amino acids. CDR3: CASSYSRTGTNYGYTF. The CDR3 DNA follows: TGTGCCAGCAGTTACTCAAGGACAGGAACGAACTATGGCTACACCTTC.

The chain uses TRBV3-1 (or the pseudogene TRBV3-2) and TRBJ2-5; D may be TRBD1 (7 bases). V shed 4 bases and J shed 5 bases, with 11 bases lying between them. The CDR3 has 13 residues. Germline V gene lookup returns CDR1 LGHDT and CDR2 YNNKEL (reference sequence). The CDR3 DNA sequence: TGTGCCAGCAGCCCAGGGGGGCCTGAGACCCAGTACTTC. The encoded protein is CASSPGGPETQYF.

The chain has TRBV27 and TRBJ2-4, with TRBD1 as a possible D gene (6 bases). Germline V gives CDR1 MNHEY, CDR2 SMNVEV (reference sequence). V lost 6 bases and J lost 0, with 12 bases in between. This CDR3 has 15 amino acids. The CDR3 nucleotides read TGTGCCAGCAGGACAGCAGGGGTAGCCAAAAACATTCAGTACTTC. This codes for CASRTAGVAKNIQYF.

This clone was seen a few times. The V gene is TRBV19, the J gene TRBJ2-4; tentatively, D is TRBD1 (6 bases). There are 21 residues in the CDR3. Per germline, CDR1 LNHDA and CDR2 SQIVND (reference sequence). V lost 0 bases to trimming and J lost 0 bases, with 24 bases between them. The CDR3 loop is CASSIENFLGQQPLAKNIQYF. CDR3 nucleotide sequence: TGTGCCAGTAGTATAGAGAATTTCTTAGGACAGCAACCCTTAGCCAAAAACATTCAGTACTTC.

This chain uses TRBV9 with TRBJ2-7; the match to TRBD1 covers 8 bases. Germline V CDR1 and CDR2: SGDLS, YYNGEE. CDR3 size: 15 residues. Trimming at V came to 0 bases and at J to 3 bases, leaving 5 bases not matched to a gene. The CDR3 nucleotides read TGTGCCAGCAGCGTAGACGCAGGGGGCTTCTACGAGCAGTACTTC. Residues: CASSVDAGGFYEQYF.

The rearrangement joins TRBV6-2 or TRBV6-3 to TRBJ2-7; 9 positions agree with TRBD1. Germline trimming cut 2 bases from V and 6 bases from J; bases unmatched to any gene: 8. The CDR3 has 15 residues. Germline V lookup: CDR1 MNHEY, CDR2 SVGEGT. The CDR3 DNA reads TGTGCCAGCAGTTACAGGGGACAGGGTCCCCTCGAGCAGTACTTC. Translated: CASSYRGQGPLEQYF.

The chain links TRBV6-5 to TRBJ1-6, with no clear D. Germline CDR1 is MNHEY and CDR2 is SVGAGI. The V and J ends lost 5 bases and 8 bases respectively, with 7 bases between them. The length of the CDR3 is 12 residues. Written as DNA, the CDR3 is TGTGCCAGCAGTCCCCGCGATTCACCCCTCCACTTT. It yields the protein CASSPRDSPLHF.

V gene TRBV29-1 combines with J gene TRBJ2-1; 10 bases agree with TRBD1. The trim removed 4 bases at V and 4 bases at J, leaving 4 bases unmatched. CDR1 is SQVTM and CDR2 is ANQGSEA in the germline V gene. This CDR3 comprises 14 residues. CDR3 sequence reads: CSVAGTGVYNEQFF. The DNA of the CDR3 is TGCAGCGTTGCCGGGACAGGGGTTTACAATGAGCAGTTCTTC.

This CDR3 is CASTGSGGPTGELFF. The DNA for the CDR3 is TGTGCCAGCACGGGTAGCGGGGGGCCCACCGGGGAGCTGTTTTTT. The chain couples TRBV2 to TRBJ2-2, with 10 bases fitting TRBD2. The germline gives CDR1 SNHLY, CDR2 FYNNEI. The CDR3 has 15 amino acids. V lost 7 bases and J lost 4; bases outside the gene matches: 6.

J is TRBJ2-7 and V is TRBV5-6; TRBD2 aligns across 7 bases. The CDR3 is 14 amino acids. Trimming at V came to 0 bases and at J to 0 bases, leaving 0 bases not matched to a gene. The V gene's germline CDR1 is SGHDT and CDR2 YYEEEE. CDR3 sequence (DNA): TGTGCCAGCAGCTTGGTAGCGGGCTCCTACGAGCAGTACTTC. As protein: CASSLVAGSYEQYF.

The chain is built from TRBV13 and TRBJ2-1; 10 nucleotides align to TRBD1. CDR1 is PRHDT and CDR2 is FYEKMQ in the germline V gene (reference sequence). With 4 bases clipped from V and 10 bases from J, the junction kept 10 bases outside the gene matches. CDR3 length: 15 amino acids. The CDR3 coding sequence is TGTGCCAGCAGCTCAAGACAGGGGGCCCCCCTGGAGCAGTTCTTC. Amino acid sequence: CASSSRQGAPLEQFF.

The V gene is TRBV5-1, the J gene TRBJ1-4; D gene uncertain. The ends were cut back, 7 bases at V and 1 base at J, with 11 bases in the middle. The germline V gene encodes CDR1 SGHRS and CDR2 YFSETQ. This CDR3 spans 14 amino acids. The CDR3, as DNA: TGCGCCAGCTCATTGGCGGGAACTAATGAAAAACTGTTTTTT. This sequence encodes CASSLAGTNEKLFF.

The chain employs TRBV19 and TRBJ1-5; D is ambiguous. CDR1 and CDR2 (germline): LNHDA, SQIVND (reference sequence). The V end lost 0 bases, the J end lost 4 bases, and 16 bases lay between the germline ends. The CDR3 spans 17 residues. CDR3 sequence reads: CASSIDPGMVWNQPQHF. The CDR3 bases are TGTGCCAGTAGTATAGATCCCGGGATGGTCTGGAATCAGCCCCAGCATTTT.

Only one count was recorded for this clone. Written as DNA, the CDR3 is TGTGCCAGCAGCTTATTTCCGAATGAGCAGTTCTTC. Its translation: CASSLFPNEQFF. The gene calls are TRBV11-3 and TRBJ2-1; D gene unclear. CDR1 is SGHNT, CDR2 YENEEA, per germline. This CDR3 spans 12 amino acids. V was trimmed by 2 bases and J by 7 bases, leaving 6 bases between them.

J is TRBJ1-2 and V is TRBV19; 7 positions match TRBD1. This CDR3 has 14 amino acids. Germline loops: CDR1 LNHDA, CDR2 SQIVND (reference sequence). Trimming took 8 bases from V and 4 from J; bases not matched to a gene: 10. The CDR3 region has the DNA TGTGCCAGTGCCGAGACAGGGTCCGCCTATGGCTACACCTTC. It translates to CASAETGSAYGYTF.